The clone carrying this T cell receptor beta chain occurred many times. The source of the sample is a study of regulatory T cells in long-lasting Graves disease. This CDR3 is 12 amino acids long. Germline V gene sequence: CDR1 SGHDN, CDR2 FVKESK. V was cut by 2 bases and J by 10 bases, with 9 bases left in between. Time point reported: newly diagnosed GD, antithyroid drugs for less than 3 months. Preparation of the TCR library used RNA extracted from PBMCs. Library construction for TCR beta used iRepertoire HTBI primers and Arm-PCR of CDR3 regions. TCRdb reprocessed the multiplex PCR reads via MiXCR and lists one record per CDR3 protein. The table includes 380,000 or so distinct CDR3 sequences, about a sixth detected once. The same data also contributed to another study, on T cells in Graves' hyperthyroidism and ophthalmopathy.

This chain uses TRBV14 with TRBJ2-4; D gene unclear. Source: peripheral blood mononuclear cells (PBMCs), taken at new diagnosis, from a patient treated with antithyroid drugs. This TCR was sampled from a young woman with Graves disease. CDR3 DNA: TGTGCCAGCAGCCAATCCGATACAATTCAGTACTTC. It specifies CASSQSDTIQYF.